This T cell receptor (beta chain) was retrieved from a study of T cells in Graves' hyperthyroidism and ophthalmopathy. This clonotype was counted between two and nine times. The length of the CDR3 is 16 residues. V lost 0 bases, J lost 3 bases, and 5 bases stayed unmatched. Germline-derived CDR1 and CDR2 are SGHDT and YYEEEE. TCR beta CDR3 regions were amplified from RNA transcripts. A set of HTBI primers served as the primers for a first-round RT-PCR of the TCR CDR3. Each CDR3 protein gets one entry after TCRdb re-called the multiplex PCR reads with MiXCR. The table has around 300,000 distinct CDR3 sequences, roughly 15% seen once.

The chain employs TRBV5-6 and TRBJ1-2; TRBD1 matches at 10 bases. Material: blood. This receptor was obtained from a woman between 40 and 55 years old with Graves' ophthalmopathy. This CDR3 reads CASSLGRQGAYYGYTF. The CDR3 DNA is TGTGCCAGCAGCTTGGGACGACAGGGGGCGTACTATGGCTACACCTTC.